A selection of T cell receptor beta chains follows, all from one sample in a study of cytomegalovirus exposure and HLA in healthy donors. TCRdb's copy holds only in-frame clones and misses some; the assay was immunoSEQ multiplex PCR. Of 250,000 or so clones in the sample, nearly 95% were seen once. The sample was PBMCs. These receptors all come from a girl aged 2-15 years in good health and CMV-seronegative. Both conserved end residues are part of each CDR3. The D gene is left open where the match is weak.

V	length	D	J	CDR3
TRBV9	15	-	TRBJ1-3	CASSPDSQSGNTIYF
TRBV5-4	15	-	TRBJ1-1	CASSPETGRNTEAFF
TRBV5-4	13	-	TRBJ2-7	CASSLDLSYEQYF
TRBV19	15	TRBD1	TRBJ2-7	CASSIALGTDYEQYF
TRBV25-1	15	TRBD2	TRBJ2-1	CASSAGTSGSSEQFF
TRBV5-1	14	TRBD1	TRBJ1-1	CASSPGTANTEAFF
TRBV10-3	15	TRBD2	TRBJ2-3	CVISGLAGSTDTQYF
TRBV5-6	14	-	TRBJ1-1	CASSVSGGNTEAFF
TRBV6-5	16	TRBD2	TRBJ2-3	CASSYGLAGGPDTQYF
TRBV10-1	12	-	TRBJ2-7	CASSPGSGEQYF
TRBV27	16	-	TRBJ2-1	CASSPHGKSSYNEQFF
TRBV27	17	TRBD2	TRBJ2-3	CASSFQPSGGQADTQYF
TRBV30	14	TRBD2	TRBJ2-1	CAWRSSGGYNEQFF
TRBV4-2	16	TRBD1	TRBJ1-6	CASSAGEQGGNSPLHF
TRBV7-9	17	TRBD2	TRBJ2-3	CASSFGLAGGWADTQYF
TRBV19	16	-	TRBJ1-5	CASSIWGGSDNQPQHF
TRBV19	15	TRBD2	-	CASSPSLAGALEQYF
TRBV28	16	-	TRBJ1-2	CASSPITGTLMNGYTF
TRBV2	15	-	TRBJ1-5	CASGAGTGSNQPQHF
TRBV5-4	16	-	TRBJ1-1	CASSLAGGRGGTEAFF
TRBV4-1	14	-	TRBJ1-5	CASSQIPAGQPQHF
TRBV28	15	TRBD1	TRBJ1-1	CASSLMVRGLGEAFF
TRBV7-6	16	TRBD2	TRBJ2-1	CASSFTSAEIYNEQFF
TRBV27	14	TRBD1	TRBJ1-6	CASSYRGDNSPLHF
TRBV27	13	TRBD1	-	CASSQGQFYEQYF
TRBV4-1	18	-	TRBJ2-3	CASSRLKDSPSSTDTQYF
TRBV5-4	17	TRBD2	TRBJ2-1	CASSLGTSGRARNEQFF
TRBV4-2	16	-	TRBJ2-1	CASENAGSRHDNEQFF
TRBV10-2	19	TRBD1	TRBJ2-7	CASSGTLPRQGRVAYEQYF
TRBV19	15	-	TRBJ1-5	CASSAEGLPNQPQHF
TRBV7-8	20	TRBD2	TRBJ2-1	CASSASGNKLAGAGYNEQFF
TRBV6-1	15	-	TRBJ1-4	CASSEAWAFAEKLFF
TRBV10-1	13	TRBD1	TRBJ2-7	CASQDRATYEQYF
TRBV5-1	13	TRBD1	TRBJ1-1	CASSPQDTGGAFF
TRBV10-1	13	-	TRBJ2-5	CASSEHIQETQYF
TRBV28	17	TRBD1	TRBJ1-6	CASNWGAAGGYNSPLHF
TRBV19	15	TRBD1	TRBJ1-1	CASINLGQVNTEAFF
TRBV6-5	12	-	TRBJ2-7	CASRDTDYEQYF
TRBV6-6	13	TRBD2	TRBJ2-1	CASSYLVGGEQFF
TRBV19	16	TRBD2	TRBJ2-1	CASSLGLAVSYNEQFF
TRBV19	15	-	TRBJ2-1	CASSIRFSSYNEQFF
TRBV11-2	11	-	TRBJ1-1	CASSPIVEAFF
TRBV19	16	TRBD1	TRBJ1-6	CASTKTGITYNSPLHF
TRBV28	13	-	TRBJ1-6	CASSPGQNSPLHF
TRBV6-1	14	-	TRBJ2-1	CASSRAVQNNEQFF
TRBV25-1	14	TRBD1	TRBJ1-3	CASSGRGQLDTIYF
TRBV27	13	-	TRBJ1-2	CASSFGRGYGYTF
TRBV7-2	19	TRBD2	TRBJ2-1	CASSLLAGGPSKRKDEQFF